The sequence of this T cell receptor (beta chain) was determined in a study of early T cells in non-severe SARS-CoV-2 infection. At the level of the study: Bulk RNA taken from unsorted whole blood was sequenced, leaving chains unpaired.

Researchers attached unique molecular identifiers to individual cDNA molecules. TCRdb passed the 5' RACE reads through MiXCR, listing each CDR3 protein once. The sample records tens of thousands of distinct CDR3 sequences, about an eighth being singletons. The CDR3 spans 17 residues. V was clipped by 4 bases and J by 4 bases; unmatched bases: 14. Germline CDR1 is KGHDR and CDR2 is SFDVKD. This clonotype was seen a handful of times. Input material: whole blood. This chain joins TRBV24-1 and TRBJ2-5, with 7 bases aligning to TRBD2. The sequence was collected from an adult who was a healthcare worker with PCR-confirmed SARS-CoV-2 infection or an uninfected control (not recorded which). CDR3 amino acids: CATSERGTTVTSETQYF. CDR3 in DNA: TGTGCCACCAGTGAACGGGGGACTACGGTAACGTCAGAGACCCAGTACTTC.